The present T cell receptor (beta chain) was sequenced within a study of T cells in Graves' hyperthyroidism and ophthalmopathy. This clonotype was seen many times. The antigen is not known. At one end the junction does not follow the germline gene, possibly because of a read error. Findings of the study overall: A model built on 13 V-J features separated ophthalmopathy from stable hyperthyroidism.

TCR beta CDR3 sequences were amplified from RNA transcripts. TCR CDR3 underwent first-round RT-PCR with the HTBI primer set. Each CDR3 protein gets one entry after TCRdb re-called the multiplex PCR reads with MiXCR. The repertoire includes 500,000 to 800,000 distinct CDR3 sequences, 45% of them detected once, and roughly 6.5% sits in the top ten. CDR3 length equals 15 residues. Per germline, CDR1 ENHRY and CDR2 SYGVKD. Sequencing was carried out using peripheral blood or thyroid tissue (not recorded which). This clonotype was sampled from an adult man with Graves' disease, either hyperthyroidism or ophthalmopathy (not recorded which). The chain has TRBV10-3 and TRBJ1-5; 9 nucleotides match TRBD1. CDR3 protein: CASSSTGGINQPQHF. The CDR3 DNA follows: TGTGCCAGCAGTTCGACAGGGGGAATCAATCAGCCCCAGCATTTT.